These 18 T cell receptor beta chains share one sample of origin, sequenced in a study of shared clonotypes between healthy human individuals. The data were produced by immunoSEQ multiplex PCR, yet TCRdb's version contains in-frame clones alone and is incomplete. The sample lists nearly 750,000 clones, approximately 72% occurring once. Input material: memory CD4+ T cells sorted from blood. Indicated subset: CD45RA-negative fraction. All receptors derive from a woman under 40 in good health.

The chain combines TRBV7-9 with TRBJ1-2, with 8 bases fitting TRBD1. The V gene's germline CDR1 is SEHNR and CDR2 FQNEAQ (reference sequence). The ends lost 3 bases at V and 4 bases at J; junction bases unmatched: 1. The CDR3 extends over 13 amino acids. CDR3 in amino acids: CASSFGQGYGYTF. The CDR3 DNA reads TGTGCCAGCAGCTTCGGACAGGGCTATGGCTACACCTTC.

The V and J genes are TRBV19 and TRBJ2-2; 9 nucleotides line up with TRBD2. This CDR3 contains 16 residues. Germline lookup yields CDR1 LNHDA and CDR2 SQIVND (reference sequence). The trim removed 3 bases at V and 0 bases at J, leaving 2 bases unmatched. The CDR3, as DNA: TGTGCCAGTAGTATTTTAGCGGGAGCGAACACCGGGGAGCTGTTTTTT. The encoded protein is CASSILAGANTGELFF.

This clone was found a few times. The same CDR3 is also encoded by other DNA sequences in this sample. The gene calls are TRBV25-1 and TRBJ1-3; no definite D call. V lost 6 bases and J 4 bases, leaving 7 bases between the germline ends. The CDR3 is 12 residues long. Germline CDR1 MGHDK, CDR2 SYGVNS. For the CDR3, the DNA is TGTGCCAGCAGATCGGAGGGAAACACCATATATTTT. This translates into CASRSEGNTIYF.

This clone has more than one count but fewer than ten. The chain employs TRBV5-1 and TRBJ1-1, with D possibly being TRBD1 (5 bases). CDR3 length: 15 amino acids. V lost 8 bases, J lost 3 bases, and 20 bases lay in between. Germline V gives CDR1 SGHRS, CDR2 YFSETQ. The CDR3 loop reads CASKVRAGTDTEAFF. CDR3 nucleotides: TGCGCCAGTAAGGTTCGGGCGGGGACGGACACTGAAGCTTTCTTT.

The V gene is TRBV6-1, the J gene TRBJ2-1; D is unresolved. The germline CDR1 and CDR2 sequences are MNHNS and SASEGT. V was trimmed by 7 bases and J by 6 bases, leaving 7 bases between them. The CDR3 is made up of 11 amino acids. The CDR3 protein is CASISLNEQFF. The CDR3 DNA reads TGTGCCAGCATTTCCCTCAATGAGCAGTTCTTC.

The chain couples TRBV10-3 to TRBJ2-2; D unclear. Germline V gene sequence: CDR1 ENHRY, CDR2 SYGVKD. The ends were cut back, 3 bases at V and 0 bases at J, with 11 bases in the middle. The CDR3 loop spans 16 amino acids. DNA for the CDR3: TGTGCCATCAGTGATCCCAGCTACTCGAACACCGGGGAGCTGTTTTTT. It translates to CAISDPSYSNTGELFF.

The chain carries TRBV11-2 and TRBJ2-1, with 8 bases that match TRBD2. Germline V CDR1 and CDR2: SGHAT, FQNNGV. With 4 bases clipped from V and 7 bases from J, the junction kept 12 bases outside the gene matches. This CDR3 is 16 amino acids long. CDR3 coding DNA: TGTGCCAGCAGCTCGGGGGGGTCTAGGCGGGCGAATGAGCAGTTCTTC. Amino acid sequence: CASSSGGSRRANEQFF.

The gene calls are TRBV18 and TRBJ2-7; D might be TRBD2 (5 bases). CDR3 length: 13 residues. V lost 8 bases to trimming and J lost 5 bases, with 16 bases between them. CDR1 is KGHSH and CDR2 is LQKENI in the germline V gene. CDR3 coding DNA: TGTGCCAGCACAAGGAGCGAGGGAGACGAGCAGTACTTC. Translated: CASTRSEGDEQYF.

The gene calls are TRBV19 and TRBJ2-7; 8 bases map to TRBD1. Germline CDR1 and CDR2: LNHDA and SQIVND (reference sequence). The V gene end was trimmed by 5 bases and the J gene end by 1 base; junction bases not matched to a gene: 7. CDR3 size: 15 residues. DNA for the CDR3: TGTGCCAGTAGTCCGCAGACAGGGGCGTCCTACGAGCAGTACTTC. Protein sequence: CASSPQTGASYEQYF.

V is TRBV28 and J is TRBJ1-4, with 9 nucleotides matching TRBD1. Germline values: CDR1 MDHEN, CDR2 SYDVKM. The junction had 11 bases not matched to a gene; V was cut back by 4 bases and J by 8 bases. This CDR3 region has 16 residues. CDR3 coding DNA: TGTGCCAGCAGTTCCACTACCGGGACAGGGATCGAAAAACTGTTTTTT. It codes for CASSSTTGTGIEKLFF. The whole variable domain, remainder taken from reference TRBV28 and TRBJ1-4, is DVKVTQSSRYLVKRTGEKVFLECVQDMDHENMFWYRQDPGLGLRLIYFSYDVKMKEKGDIPEGYSVSREKKERFSLILESASTNQTSMYLCASSSTTGTGIEKLFFGSGTQLSVL.

The CDR3 nucleotides read TGTGCCAGCAGTTTGGCGGGGTCCTATGGCTACACCTTC. Its translation is CASSLAGSYGYTF. The chain employs TRBV28 and TRBJ1-2; D is uncertain. The germline gives CDR1 MDHEN, CDR2 SYDVKM. Trimming shortened V by 3 bases and J by 4 bases, and 9 bases separated the two germline ends. The CDR3 contains 13 residues.

V gene TRBV5-4 combines with J gene TRBJ1-2; TRBD1 aligns across 10 bases. This CDR3 is built from 15 residues. V gave up 5 bases and J gave up 8 bases; unmatched junction bases: 12. The germline gives CDR1 SGHNT, CDR2 YYREEE (reference sequence). The CDR3 reads CASSQDRGLGGGYTF. CDR3 sequence (DNA): TGTGCCAGCAGTCAAGACAGGGGGCTGGGGGGCGGCTACACCTTC.

The chain has TRBV11-2 and TRBJ2-3; D is ambiguous. The germline V gene encodes CDR1 SGHAT and CDR2 FQNNGV. V was trimmed by 5 bases and J by 3 bases, leaving 12 bases between them. This CDR3 is 14 amino acids long. CDR3 in DNA: TGTGCCAGCAGCACCACGGTCTCAACAGATACGCAGTATTTT. Protein sequence: CASSTTVSTDTQYF. Variable domain in full (rest from reference TRBV11-2 and TRBJ2-3): EAGVAQSPRYKIIEKRQSVAFWCNPISGHATLYWYQQILGQGPKLLIQFQNNGVVDDSQLPKDRFSAERLKGVDSTLKIQPAKLEDSAVYLCASSTTVSTDTQYFGPGTRLTVL.

At least ten counts were recorded for this clone. V is TRBV2 and J is TRBJ2-7; TRBD2 matches 16 bases. Germline CDR1 is SNHLY and CDR2 is FYNNEI. Germline trimming cut 7 bases from V and 2 bases from J; bases unmatched to any gene: 8. CDR3 length equals 17 residues. This CDR3 reads CASKLQGLAGGAYEQYF. The CDR3 DNA follows: TGTGCCAGCAAGTTACAGGGACTAGCGGGAGGGGCCTACGAGCAGTACTTC.

This clone was picked up a small number of times. CDR3 sequence reads: CASSLVGQDYEQYF. In DNA form, the CDR3 reads TGCGCCAGCAGCTTGGTGGGACAGGACTACGAGCAGTACTTC. The rearrangement uses TRBV5-1 and TRBJ2-7; 8 bases align to TRBD1. This CDR3 is built from 14 residues. In germline, CDR1 is SGHRS, CDR2 YFSETQ. V dropped 0 bases and J dropped 3; count of bases not matched to a gene: 2.

The chain uses TRBV2 and TRBJ2-1; tentatively, D is TRBD1 or TRBD2 (5 bases each). The CDR3 is made up of 15 amino acids. CDR1 is SNHLY and CDR2 is FYNNEI in the germline V gene. The germline V and J ends were trimmed by 5 bases and 8 bases, with 19 bases remaining between them. DNA for the CDR3: TGTGCCAGCAGTCCCCGGGACCCAACAACCGATGAGCAGTTCTTC. Translating gives CASSPRDPTTDEQFF.

This clone has only a few counts. This chain joins TRBV4-1 and TRBJ1-2; TRBD1 matches 7 bases. CDR1 and CDR2 (germline): MGHRA, YSYEKL. The CDR3 is made up of 16 amino acids. J was trimmed by 4 bases and V by 1 base; bases with no gene match: 9. Written as DNA, the CDR3 is TGCGCCAGCAGCCAAGGGAACAGGGGTTTGGGCTATGGCTACACCTTC. This gives the protein CASSQGNRGLGYGYTF.

This clone was picked up a small number of times. This specimen includes other DNA sequences encoding the same CDR3. The V and J genes are TRBV20-1 and TRBJ2-2; the D gene could be TRBD1 or TRBD2 (5 bases each). Germline V gene lookup returns CDR1 DFQATT and CDR2 SNEGSKA (reference sequence). V gave up 3 bases and J gave up 7 bases, with 6 bases separating them. The length of the CDR3 is 11 residues. CDR3 in DNA: TGCAGTGCTAGGGGGGACGGGGAGCTGTTTTTT. Translation gives CSARGDGELFF.